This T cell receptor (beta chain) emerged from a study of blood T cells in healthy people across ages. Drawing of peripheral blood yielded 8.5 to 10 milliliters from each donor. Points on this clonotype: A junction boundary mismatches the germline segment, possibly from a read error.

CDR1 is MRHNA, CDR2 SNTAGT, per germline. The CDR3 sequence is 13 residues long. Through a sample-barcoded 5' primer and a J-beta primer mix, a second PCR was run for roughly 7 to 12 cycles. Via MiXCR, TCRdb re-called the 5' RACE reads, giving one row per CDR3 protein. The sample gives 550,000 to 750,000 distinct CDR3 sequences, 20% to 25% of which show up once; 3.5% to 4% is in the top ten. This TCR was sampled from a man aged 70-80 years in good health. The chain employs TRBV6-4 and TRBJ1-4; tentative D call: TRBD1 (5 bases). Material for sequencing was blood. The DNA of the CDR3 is TGTGCTAGCAGTGGGGGGGTCCCGGAAAAACTGTTTTTT. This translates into CASSGGVPEKLFF.